This entry lists 17 T cell receptor beta chains sequenced from one sample in a study of tumor and adjacent non-tumor tissue in lung cancer. A modified ARM-PCR protocol with three rounds of nested PCR amplified TCRbeta. MiXCR, run by TCRdb on the multiplex PCR reads, gives a single entry per CDR3 protein. The sample includes approximately 120,000 distinct CDR3 sequences, 62% of them seen just once. RNA was extracted from bulk tissue without any cell sorting. More than 3 cm separated this lung sample from the edge of the tumor. The sample consisted of distant non-tumor lung tissue. All receptors come from a man aged 60 to 75 with non-small cell lung cancer.

On this clonotype: It may be a read error: a sequence one base away is much more abundant. V is TRBV20-1 and J is TRBJ2-3; 13 nucleotides match TRBD2. This CDR3 is 15 amino acids long. J lost 6 bases, V lost 6 bases, and 9 bases had no gene match. CDR1 and CDR2 from the germline V gene are DFQATT and SNEGSKA (reference sequence). CDR3 DNA: TGCAGTGCCACACCCACTAGCGGGGGGGGCGATACGCAGTATTTT. Its protein product is CSATPTSGGGDTQYF.

The count of this clonotype is one. V gene TRBV5-1 combines with J gene TRBJ2-1; 7 bases are shared with TRBD1. V shed 0 bases and J 3 bases; nucleotides not matched to a gene: 3. This CDR3 spans 15 amino acids. CDR1 SGHRS and CDR2 YFSETQ come from the germline V gene. The CDR3 sequence: CASSLGGGSYNEQFF. The CDR3 DNA is TGCGCCAGCAGCTTGGGAGGGGGCAGCTACAATGAGCAGTTCTTC.

Concerning this clonotype itself: At one boundary the junction diverges from the germline segment, which might be a read error. V usage is TRBV4-3 and J usage is TRBJ2-2; D remains unclear. Germline-derived CDR1 and CDR2 are LGHNA and YSLEER. This CDR3 region has 16 residues. CDR3 residues: CASSQDRMNLAGELFF. The CDR3 nucleotides are TGTGCCAGCAGCCAAGATCGGATGAATCTTGCCGGGGAGCTGTTTTTT.

As to this clonotype: One base away lies a much larger clone, so this may be a sequencing read error. Without the conserved terminal phenylalanine or tryptophan, this CDR3 likely stems from a read error. The gene calls are TRBV20-1 and TRBJ1-3; TRBD1 is a possible D gene (5 bases). Germline CDR1 reads DFQATT; CDR2 reads SNEGSKA (reference sequence). CDR3 length equals 16 residues. V lost 5 bases and J lost 0, with 17 bases in between. The CDR3 coding sequence is TGCAGTGCTGGAGGGATACCAGGGCTCTCTGGAAACACCATATATTCT. Translation gives CSAGGIPGLSGNTIYS.

As to this clonotype: A clone one base away is much larger, so this may be a read error. The chain has TRBV11-2 and TRBJ2-7, with TRBD1 matching 7 bases. The CDR3 is 14 residues long. Looked up from germline, CDR1 is SGHAT and CDR2 is FQNNGV. The chain's CDR3 is CASGFGTVPYEQCF. CDR3 in DNA: TGTGCCAGCGGGTTCGGGACAGTGCCCTACGAGCAGTGCTTC.

As to this clonotype: Given the absence of the conserved phenylalanine or tryptophan at the CDR3 end, a read error is likely. This sequence joins TRBV6-5 and TRBJ2-7; 7 nucleotides agree with TRBD1. The germline V gene encodes CDR1 MNHEY and CDR2 SVGAGI. This CDR3 region has 14 residues. The junction had 6 bases not matched to a gene; V was cut back by 2 bases and J by 5 bases. The CDR3: CASSYGTVGNEQYI. Here the CDR3 DNA reads TGTGCCAGCAGTTACGGGACAGTGGGCAACGAGCAGTACATC.

This clonotype was seen ten or more times. The CDR3 DNA is TGTGCCAGCAGCCCCCGGGAGGGACGGTCTGGAAACACCATATATTTT. Translated, it gives CASSPREGRSGNTIYF. The genes are TRBV7-9 and TRBJ1-3, with D perhaps matching TRBD1 (5 bases). Trimming took off 5 bases at V and 1 base at J, with 15 bases between the two ends. The CDR3 has 16 residues. Germline assignment: CDR1 SEHNR and CDR2 FQNEAQ (reference sequence).

The chain has TRBV20-1 and TRBJ2-7; D unresolved. Trimming removed 4 bases at V and 2 bases at J, with 18 bases between. Per germline, CDR1 DFQATT and CDR2 SNEGSKA (reference sequence). The CDR3 covers 15 residues. The CDR3 is CSAIGRLLGAYEQYF. Here the CDR3 DNA reads TGCAGTGCTATAGGGCGTTTATTAGGAGCCTACGAGCAGTACTTC.

In the case of this clonotype: The junction differs from germline at one of its ends, possibly a read error. The chain carries TRBV5-1 and TRBJ2-1, with D perhaps TRBD1 (6 bases). This CDR3 contains 15 residues. Germline values: CDR1 SGHRS, CDR2 YFSETQ. The CDR3 here is CASSLEGQSYNAQFF. The CDR3 bases are TGCGCCAGCAGCTTGGAAGGACAGAGCTACAATGCGCAGTTCTTC.

Concerning this clonotype itself: It may be a read error: a sequence one base away is much more abundant. V is TRBV7-9 and J is TRBJ2-3; no firm D call. The CDR3 extends over 13 amino acids. Germline CDR1 SEHNR, CDR2 FQNEAQ (reference sequence). V lost 5 bases, J lost 5 bases, and 11 bases lay in between. The CDR3 protein is CASSPLNIDTQYF. The CDR3 DNA is TGTGCCAGCAGCCCCCTAAACATAGATACGCAGTATTTT.

A note on this clonotype: Possible read error: a much larger clone is one base away. The genes are TRBV4-3 and TRBJ2-7; no clear D. The CDR3 spans 15 residues. Germline CDR1 and CDR2: LGHNA and YSLEER. The CDR3 loop reads CASSQERLEEYGQYF. The CDR3 DNA reads as TGCGCCAGCAGCCAAGAGAGGCTAGAGGAGTACGGGCAGTACTTC.

Many counts were recorded for this clonotype. The gene calls are TRBV6-2 or TRBV6-3 and TRBJ1-2; D call uncertain. This CDR3 has 13 amino acids. The V and J ends lost 6 bases and 1 base respectively, with 9 bases between them. Looked up from germline, CDR1 is MNHEY and CDR2 is SVGEGT. The CDR3 loop reads CASRPNGNYGYTF. In nucleotides, the CDR3 is TGTGCCAGCAGACCGAACGGTAACTATGGCTACACCTTC.

The V gene is TRBV6-6, the J gene TRBJ2-1; D perhaps matches TRBD1 (6 bases). Germline CDR1 reads MNHNY; CDR2 reads SVGAGI (reference sequence). The CDR3 has 14 residues. The V and J ends lost 5 bases and 4 bases respectively, with 12 bases between them. This CDR3 is CASSSSGQYNEQFF. As DNA, the CDR3 is TGTGCCAGCAGTAGCTCCGGACAGTACAATGAGCAGTTCTTC.

This clonotype occurred many times. The chain has TRBV4-2 and TRBJ2-7; TRBD2 is a possible D gene (7 bases). Germline loops: CDR1 LGHNA, CDR2 YNFKEQ. Trimming took 1 base from V and 3 from J, leaving 19 bases between them. This CDR3 spans 17 amino acids. As DNA, the CDR3 is TGTGCCAGCAGCCAAGTCCCCGGGGGGACAACCTTCTACGAGCAGTACTTC. It yields the protein CASSQVPGGTTFYEQYF.

The table lists this clonotype with many counts. This chain links TRBV14 with TRBJ1-5, with a possible D match to TRBD1 (6 bases). Germline CDR1 and CDR2: SGHDN and FVKESK. The CDR3 extends over 19 amino acids. Trimming took 0 bases from V and 0 from J, leaving 18 bases between them. CDR3 bases: TGTGCCAGCAGCCAAGAAGGGCTCCAGGGGCCATATAGCAATCAGCCCCAGCATTTT. Translated: CASSQEGLQGPYSNQPQHF. Drawing the rest from reference TRBV14 and TRBJ1-5, the complete variable domain is EAGVTQFPSHSVIEKGQTVTLRCDPISGHDNLYWYRRVMGKEIKFLLHFVKESKQDESGMPNNRFLAERTGGTYSTLKVQPAELEDSGVYFCASSQEGLQGPYSNQPQHFGDGTRLSIL.

Remarks on this clonotype: This clone may be a read error of a much larger clone one base away. The rearrangement joins TRBV20-1 to TRBJ2-1; the D is unclear. Trimming removed 1 base at V and 5 bases at J, with 12 bases between. Germline V gives CDR1 DFQATT, CDR2 SNEGSKA (reference sequence). The CDR3 runs 14 residues. This CDR3 reads CSARVFTRDNEQFF. DNA of the CDR3: TGCAGTGCTAGAGTATTCACTCGCGACAATGAGCAGTTCTTC.

Worth noting for this clonotype: A much more abundant neighbour one base away suggests this may be a read error. The V gene is TRBV12-3 or TRBV12-4, the J gene TRBJ2-3; 7 bases line up with TRBD2. The junction had 3 bases not matched to a gene; V was cut back by 0 bases and J by 3 bases. The CDR3 is made up of 15 amino acids. CDR3 amino acids: CASSLAGGWTDTQYF. For the CDR3, the DNA is TGTGCCAGCAGTTTAGCGGGAGGGTGGACAGATACGCAGTATTTT.